The rows below give T cell receptor beta chains drawn from one sample of a study of control samples from healthy donors and cancer patients. Repertoires were generated with immunoSEQ multiplex PCR, while TCRdb's copy carries only in-frame clones and drops some. The sample includes about 120,000 clones, around nine tenths of them seen just once. Sequenced input: blood. The receptors were sampled from a woman in her 70s in good health. CDR3s include the opening cysteine and the closing phenylalanine or tryptophan. The order of the fields is V gene, CDR3 protein.

V: TRBV14
CDR3: CASSLLGQGGETQYF

V: TRBV27
CDR3: CASSLLGQETQYF

V: TRBV24-1
CDR3: CATSDLNYGYTF

V: TRBV6-6
CDR3: CASRQTGGSNQPQHF

V: TRBV6-6
CDR3: CASIRNLSGPEAFF

V: TRBV5-5
CDR3: CASSLTGANTEAFF

V: TRBV5-6
CDR3: CASSLLRDIQYF

V: TRBV25-1
CDR3: CASSGDRAADTQYF

V: TRBV9
CDR3: CASSVQNTGELFF

V: TRBV27
CDR3: CASSFLGAGLGTQYF

V: TRBV6-2/TRBV6-3
CDR3: CASSYSGQGILGYTF

V: TRBV12-5
CDR3: CASGSRLGEQFF

V: TRBV5-1
CDR3: CASSLGQGGQETQYF

V: TRBV7-9
CDR3: CASSSTGGLYNEQFF

V: TRBV7-9
CDR3: CASSLGVLYGYTF

V: TRBV6-5
CDR3: CASSFRDGEAFF

V: TRBV5-4
CDR3: CASSRDGGSNRNTIYF

V: TRBV14
CDR3: CASSQSSGANVLTF

V: TRBV5-5
CDR3: CASSSGGGGLTNEKLFF

V: TRBV25-1
CDR3: CASSDQKAPQYF

V: TRBV20-1
CDR3: CSASPSDSTDTQYF

V: TRBV12-3/TRBV12-4
CDR3: CASMGQGRGFIYF

V: TRBV25-1
CDR3: CASSEYDSYGYTF

V: TRBV5-4
CDR3: CASSPDRDGSPLHF

V: TRBV11-2
CDR3: CASSLVRAQKDEQYF

V: TRBV6-6
CDR3: CASSLGQGLYGYTF

V: TRBV4-3
CDR3: CASSQTLTGNTEAFF

V: TRBV5-6
CDR3: CASSLEGWASGNTIYF

V: TRBV5-1
CDR3: CASNNLGTATTDTQYF

V: TRBV5-1
CDR3: CATSGTNYGYTF

V: TRBV5-5
CDR3: CASSLDSLNTEAFF

V: TRBV5-6
CDR3: CASSNSGSGTGELFF

V: TRBV10-3
CDR3: CAIRGNGNAEAFF

V: TRBV10-2
CDR3: CASRDDRVVAFF

V: TRBV4-1
CDR3: CASSQEGNSGNTIYF

V: TRBV18
CDR3: CATPGLADNEQFF

V: TRBV20-1
CDR3: CSASSSGGYNEQFF

V: TRBV27
CDR3: CASSRSGDTYGYTF

V: TRBV6-5
CDR3: CASRWGSEAFF

V: TRBV24-1
CDR3: CATSPDRVGYGYTF